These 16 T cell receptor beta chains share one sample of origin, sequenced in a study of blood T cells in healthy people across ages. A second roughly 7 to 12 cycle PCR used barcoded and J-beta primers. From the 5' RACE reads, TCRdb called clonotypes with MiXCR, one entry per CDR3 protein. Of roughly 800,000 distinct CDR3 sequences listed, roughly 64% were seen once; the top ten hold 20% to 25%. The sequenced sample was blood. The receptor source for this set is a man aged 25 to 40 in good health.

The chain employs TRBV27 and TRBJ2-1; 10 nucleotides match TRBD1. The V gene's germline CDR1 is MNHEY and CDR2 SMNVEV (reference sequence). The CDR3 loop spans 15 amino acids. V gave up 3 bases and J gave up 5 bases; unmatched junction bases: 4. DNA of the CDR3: TGTGCCAGCAGTTTTGGGGACAGGGGTAACAATGAGCAGTTCTTC. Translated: CASSFGDRGNNEQFF.

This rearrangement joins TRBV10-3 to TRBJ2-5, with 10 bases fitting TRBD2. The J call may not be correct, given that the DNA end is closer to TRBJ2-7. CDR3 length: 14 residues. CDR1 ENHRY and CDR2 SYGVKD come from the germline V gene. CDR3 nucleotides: TGTGCCATCAGGCCAAGCGGGGGGGTGGACGAGCAGTACTTC. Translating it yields CAIRPSGGVDEQYF.

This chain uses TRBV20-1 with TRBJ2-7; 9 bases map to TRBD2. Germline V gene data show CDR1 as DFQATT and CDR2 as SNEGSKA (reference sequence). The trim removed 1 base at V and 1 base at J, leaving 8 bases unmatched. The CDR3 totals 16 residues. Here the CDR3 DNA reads TGCAGTGCTAGAGTCCTAGCGGGGCTCGCATCCTACGAGCAGTACTTC. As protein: CSARVLAGLASYEQYF.

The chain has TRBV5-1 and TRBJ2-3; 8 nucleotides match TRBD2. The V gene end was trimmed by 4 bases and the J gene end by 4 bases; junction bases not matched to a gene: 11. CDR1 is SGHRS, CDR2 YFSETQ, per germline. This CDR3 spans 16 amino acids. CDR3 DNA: TGCGCCAGCAGCACACGACCGCGGGAGGAGGCAGATACGCAGTATTTT. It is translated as CASSTRPREEADTQYF.

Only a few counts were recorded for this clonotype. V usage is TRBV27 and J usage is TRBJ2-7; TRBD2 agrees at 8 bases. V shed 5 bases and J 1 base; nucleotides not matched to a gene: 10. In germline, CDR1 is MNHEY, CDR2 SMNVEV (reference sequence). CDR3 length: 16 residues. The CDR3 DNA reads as TGTGCCAGCAGTCCCTCCCTCGGGGGGGTATCCTACGAGCAGTACTTC. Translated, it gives CASSPSLGGVSYEQYF.

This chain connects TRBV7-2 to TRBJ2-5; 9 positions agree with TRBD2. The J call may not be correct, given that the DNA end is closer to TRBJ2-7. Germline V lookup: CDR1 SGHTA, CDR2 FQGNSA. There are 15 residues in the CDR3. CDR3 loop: CASSPLAGGRYEQYF. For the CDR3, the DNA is TGTGCCAGCAGCCCCCTTGCGGGAGGGCGCTACGAGCAGTACTTC.

In nucleotides, the CDR3 is TGTGCCACCTCACAGGGCTTAAACGACGAGCAGTACTTC. It yields the protein CATSQGLNDEQYF. The J gene is TRBJ2-7, the V gene TRBV27, with a tentative D call TRBD1 (6 bases). CDR3 size: 13 residues. Germline assignment: CDR1 MNHEY and CDR2 SMNVEV (reference sequence). Trimming stripped 10 bases from V and 5 bases from J, with 18 bases between.

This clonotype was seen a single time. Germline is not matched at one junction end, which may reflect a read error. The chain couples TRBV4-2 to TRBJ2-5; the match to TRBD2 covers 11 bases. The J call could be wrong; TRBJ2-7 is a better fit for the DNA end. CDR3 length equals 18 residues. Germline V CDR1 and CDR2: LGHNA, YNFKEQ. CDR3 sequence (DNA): TGTACCAGCAGCCTAGCGCTAGCGGGGGGAACTGTCCCCTACGAGCAGTACTTC. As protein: CTSSLALAGGTVPYEQYF.

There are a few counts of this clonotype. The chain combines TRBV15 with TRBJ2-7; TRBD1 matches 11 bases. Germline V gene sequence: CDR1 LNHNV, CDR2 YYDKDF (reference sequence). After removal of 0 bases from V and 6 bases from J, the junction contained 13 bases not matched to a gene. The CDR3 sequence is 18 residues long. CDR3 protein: CATSRDHLGQGAGSEQYF. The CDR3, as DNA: TGTGCCACCAGCAGAGATCACCTCGGACAGGGGGCAGGCTCCGAGCAGTACTTC. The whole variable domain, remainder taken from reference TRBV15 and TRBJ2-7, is DAMVIQNPRYQVTQFGKPVTLSCSQTLNHNVMYWYQQKSSQAPKLLFHYYDKDFNNEADTPDNFQSRRPNTSFCFLDIRSPGLGDTAMYLCATSRDHLGQGAGSEQYFGPGTRLTVT.

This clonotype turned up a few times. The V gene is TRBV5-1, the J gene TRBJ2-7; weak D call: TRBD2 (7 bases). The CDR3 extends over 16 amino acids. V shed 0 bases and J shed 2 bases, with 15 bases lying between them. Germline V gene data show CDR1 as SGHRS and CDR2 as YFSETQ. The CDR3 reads CASSLAGAGVPYEQYF. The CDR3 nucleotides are TGCGCCAGCAGCTTGGCAGGGGCGGGAGTCCCCTACGAGCAGTACTTC. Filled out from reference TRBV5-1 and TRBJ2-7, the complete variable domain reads KAGVTQTPRYLIKTRGQQVTLSCSPISGHRSVSWYQQTPGQGLQFLFEYFSETQRNKGNFPGRFSGRQFSNSRSEMNVSTLELGDSALYLCASSLAGAGVPYEQYFGPGTRLTVT.

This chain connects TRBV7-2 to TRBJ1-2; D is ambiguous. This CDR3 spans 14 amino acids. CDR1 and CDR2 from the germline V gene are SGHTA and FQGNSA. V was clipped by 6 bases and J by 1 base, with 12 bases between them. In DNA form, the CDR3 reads TGTGCCAGCAGTTTCGGGCCGTTTAACTATGGCTACACCTTC. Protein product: CASSFGPFNYGYTF. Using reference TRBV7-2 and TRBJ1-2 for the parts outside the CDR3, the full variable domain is GAGVSQSPSNKVTEKGKDVELRCDPISGHTALYWYRQSLGQGLEFLIYFQGNSAPDKSGLPSDRFSAERTGGSVSTLTIQRTQQEDSAVYLCASSFGPFNYGYTFGSGTRLTVV.

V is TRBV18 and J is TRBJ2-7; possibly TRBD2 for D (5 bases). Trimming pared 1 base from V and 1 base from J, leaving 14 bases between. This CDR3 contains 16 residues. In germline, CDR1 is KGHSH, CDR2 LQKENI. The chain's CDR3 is CASSPRISPGSYEQYF. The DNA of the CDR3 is TGTGCCAGCTCACCACGCATTTCCCCGGGGTCCTACGAGCAGTACTTC.

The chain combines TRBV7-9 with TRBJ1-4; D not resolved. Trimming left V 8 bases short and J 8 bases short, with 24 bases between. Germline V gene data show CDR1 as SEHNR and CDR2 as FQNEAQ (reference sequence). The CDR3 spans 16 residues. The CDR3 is CASFTDWDPRKEKLFF. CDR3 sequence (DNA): TGTGCCAGCTTCACTGACTGGGATCCACGGAAGGAAAAACTGTTTTTT. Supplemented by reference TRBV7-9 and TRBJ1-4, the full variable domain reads DTGVSQNPRHKITKRGQNVTFRCDPISEHNRLYWYRQTLGQGPEFLTYFQNEAQLEKSRLLSDRFSAERPKGSFSTLEIQRTEQGDSAMYLCASFTDWDPRKEKLFFGSGTQLSVL.

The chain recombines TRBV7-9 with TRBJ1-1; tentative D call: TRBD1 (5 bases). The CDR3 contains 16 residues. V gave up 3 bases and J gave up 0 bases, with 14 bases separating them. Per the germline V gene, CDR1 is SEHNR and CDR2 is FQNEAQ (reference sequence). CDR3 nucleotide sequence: TGTGCCAGCAGCTTCCCGACGGACAATATGAACACTGAAGCTTTCTTT. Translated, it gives CASSFPTDNMNTEAFF.

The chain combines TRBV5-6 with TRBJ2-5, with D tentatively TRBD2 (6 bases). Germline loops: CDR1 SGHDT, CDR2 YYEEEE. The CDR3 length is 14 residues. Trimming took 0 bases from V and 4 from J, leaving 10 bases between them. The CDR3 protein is CASSLAFGGETQYF. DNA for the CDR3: TGTGCCAGCAGCTTGGCCTTCGGGGGAGAGACCCAGTACTTC.

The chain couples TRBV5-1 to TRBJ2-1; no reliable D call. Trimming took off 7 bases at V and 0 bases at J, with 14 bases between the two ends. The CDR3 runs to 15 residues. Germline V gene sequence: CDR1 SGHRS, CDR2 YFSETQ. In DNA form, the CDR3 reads TGCGCCAGCTCCCAGCGACCTAGCTCCTACAATGAGCAGTTCTTC. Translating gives CASSQRPSSYNEQFF.